These T cell receptor beta chains were read from a single sample in a study of cytomegalovirus exposure and HLA in healthy donors. The data were produced by immunoSEQ multiplex PCR, yet TCRdb's version contains in-frame clones alone and is incomplete. In total, the table holds 56,000 or so clones. Material for sequencing was PBMCs. All receptors derive from a man aged 35 to 55 in good health and CMV-seropositive. The CDR3 runs from the conserved cysteine through the conserved F or W. The D gene is left open where the match is weak.

d_call,cdr3_length,v_call,j_call,cdr3_aa,cdr3_nt
TRBD2,15,TRBV11-2,TRBJ2-7,CASRFMAGGAGEQYF,TGTGCCAGCAGGTTTATGGCCGGGGGGGCGGGGGAGCAGTACTTC
NA,12,TRBV28,TRBJ2-5,CASSLQEGTQYF,TGTGCCAGCAGTTTACAGGAAGGGACCCAGTACTTC
NA,15,TRBV28,TRBJ1-1,CASSLYGAGGTEAFF,TGTGCCAGCAGTTTATATGGAGCAGGCGGGACTGAAGCTTTCTTT
NA,12,TRBV19,TRBJ1-1,CASTSRDTEAFF,TGTGCCAGTACCTCGCGGGACACTGAAGCTTTCTTT
NA,15,TRBV25-1,TRBJ2-1,CASSSGDLPNGEQFF,TGTGCCAGCAGCAGTGGCGACTTACCCAATGGGGAGCAGTTCTTC
NA,11,TRBV6-6,TRBJ2-7,CASSQRQEQYF,TGTGCCAGCAGCCAAAGACAGGAGCAGTACTTC
TRBD1,14,TRBV27,TRBJ2-7,CASSADRGFYEQYF,TGTGCCAGCAGTGCCGACAGGGGGTTTTACGAGCAGTACTTC
NA,17,TRBV5-1,TRBJ2-4,CASSLALLGATKNIQYF,TGCGCCAGCAGCTTGGCCCTACTTGGGGCGACCAAAAACATTCAGTACTTC
TRBD1,15,TRBV5-1,TRBJ2-4,CASSHDRGDQNIQYF,TGCGCCAGCAGCCACGACAGGGGGGACCAAAACATTCAGTACTTC
NA,12,TRBV2,TRBJ2-7,CASLQGGTEQYF,TGTGCCAGCCTCCAGGGGGGCACGGAGCAGTACTTC
NA,13,TRBV6-4,TRBJ2-2,CASSEQDTGELFF,TGTGCCAGCAGTGAACAGGACACCGGGGAGCTGTTTTTT
TRBD1,13,TRBV30,TRBJ2-5,CAWSGTGQETQYF,TGTGCCTGGAGTGGGACAGGTCAAGAGACCCAGTACTTC
TRBD1,14,TRBV28,TRBJ2-5,CASSGDSVQETQYF,TGTGCCAGCAGTGGGGACAGTGTCCAAGAGACCCAGTACTTC
NA,11,TRBV30,TRBJ2-5,CAWTQEETQYF,TGTGCCTGGACACAGGAAGAGACCCAGTACTTC
TRBD1,14,TRBV2,TRBJ2-7,CASSGNRGSGEQYF,TGTGCCAGCAGTGGCAACAGGGGAAGTGGCGAGCAGTACTTC
NA,15,TRBV6-5,TRBJ1-5,CASSYSGQLNQPQHF,TGTGCCAGCAGTTACTCAGGACAGCTGAATCAGCCCCAGCATTTT
NA,13,TRBV2,TRBJ1-1,CASSTQGRAEAFF,TGTGCCAGCAGCACGCAGGGTCGCGCTGAAGCTTTCTTT
NA,16,TRBV18,TRBJ2-3,CASSPPGPLATDTQYF,TGTGCCAGCTCACCACCGGGGCCCCTCGCCACAGATACGCAGTATTTT
NA,15,TRBV6-5,TRBJ1-6,CASSYSAGGNSPLHF,TGTGCCAGCAGTTATTCAGCGGGGGGAAATTCACCCCTCCACTTT
NA,12,TRBV19,TRBJ1-2,CASRTDTYGYTF,TGTGCCAGTAGGACGGACACTTATGGCTACACCTTC
TRBD2,16,TRBV6-4,TRBJ2-1,CASSETSGGPYNEQFF,TGTGCCAGCAGTGAGACTAGCGGGGGTCCCTACAATGAGCAGTTCTTC
NA,15,TRBV18,TRBJ2-2,CASSQRELSTGELFF,TGTGCCAGCTCCCAACGGGAGCTTTCCACCGGGGAGCTGTTTTTT
NA,13,TRBV2,TRBJ1-2,CASSEQGNYGYTF,TGTGCCAGCAGTGAACAGGGGAACTATGGCTACACCTTC
NA,15,TRBV15,TRBJ2-1,CATSDGESSYNEQFF,TGTGCCACCAGCGATGGTGAGAGCTCCTACAATGAGCAGTTCTTC
TRBD1,13,TRBV18,TRBJ2-1,CASSFTTGDEQFF,TGTGCCAGCTCATTCACAACAGGGGATGAGCAGTTCTTC
TRBD1,15,TRBV10-3,TRBJ1-6,CAISTDRAHNSPLHF,TGTGCCATCAGCACAGACAGGGCCCATAATTCACCCCTCCACTTT
NA,17,TRBV7-9,TRBJ2-1,CASSSMGPRWGYNEQFF,TGTGCCAGCAGCTCGATGGGGCCGAGGTGGGGCTACAATGAGCAGTTCTTC
NA,15,TRBV6-5,TRBJ2-3,CASSYARGGTDTQYF,TGTGCCAGCAGTTACGCGCGGGGTGGCACAGATACGCAGTATTTT
TRBD2,17,TRBV7-9,TRBJ2-5,CASSSFLTSGNFETQYF,TGTGCCAGCAGCTCATTCCTGACTAGCGGGAACTTCGAGACCCAGTACTTC
TRBD2,20,TRBV23-1,TRBJ2-1,CASSLSGTSGRGFTTNEQFF,TGCGCCAGCAGTCTTTCCGGGACTAGCGGGAGAGGGTTCACAACCAATGAGCAGTTCTTC
TRBD1,15,TRBV15,TRBJ1-3,CATSRDTGAGNTIYF,TGTGCCACCAGCAGAGATACAGGGGCTGGAAACACCATATATTTT
NA,14,TRBV28,TRBJ1-5,CASSLGTLYQPQHF,TGTGCCAGCAGTTTAGGGACACTTTATCAGCCCCAGCATTTT
NA,12,TRBV7-9,TRBJ1-2,CASTLGRDGYTF,TGTGCCAGCACCCTCGGGCGGGATGGCTACACCTTC
NA,14,TRBV9,TRBJ1-1,CASSVEGVGTEAFF,TGTGCCAGCAGCGTTGAAGGGGTCGGCACTGAAGCTTTCTTT
TRBD2,14,TRBV10-1,TRBJ2-2,CASSALAGYGELFF,TGCGCCAGCAGTGCACTAGCGGGATATGGGGAGCTGTTTTTT